Listed below are T cell receptor beta chains from one sample, sequenced in a study of breast tumors, draining lymph nodes, adjacent tissues. TCRdb re-derived calls from the multiplex PCR reads in MiXCR, one entry per CDR3 protein. The table lists under 45,000 distinct CDR3 sequences, 35% to 40% of them singletons, with about a tenth in the top ten. Source material: breast tumor tissue. The receptor set was obtained from a female donor with breast cancer. Some clones in this sample may be carry-over from other donors' samples. Each CDR3 is given with its conserved first and last residue. Fields, in order: V gene, clone size, J gene, D gene, CDR3 DNA, CDR3 protein. The D gene is left open where the match is weak. Expanded clones are given a class, and other clones once, few, many or no size at all.

v_call: TRBV9; clone_size: many; j_call: TRBJ2-7; d_call: TRBD2; cdr3_nt: TGTGCCAGCAGCGCGAGATCCGGGACTAGCGCCTACGAGCAGTACTTC; cdr3_aa: CASSARSGTSAYEQYF
v_call: TRBV5-1; clone_size: many; j_call: TRBJ2-1; d_call: .; cdr3_nt: TGCGCCAGCAGCTTGGGGGTCTCCAGAATACGGTTCTTC; cdr3_aa: CASSLGVSRIRFF
v_call: TRBV24-1; clone_size: many; j_call: TRBJ2-7; d_call: .; cdr3_nt: TGTGCCACCAGTGATCATAAGGTTTACGAGCAGTACTTC; cdr3_aa: CATSDHKVYEQYF
v_call: TRBV20-1; clone_size: many; j_call: TRBJ2-3; d_call: .; cdr3_nt: TGCAGTGCTAGAGATCTGTACAGGGCTGGCACAGATACGCAGTATTTT; cdr3_aa: CSARDLYRAGTDTQYF
v_call: TRBV30; clone_size: .; j_call: TRBJ2-1; d_call: TRBD1; cdr3_nt: TGTGCCTGGAGTGCCGGGACAGGGGTTCGCAATGAGCAGTTCTTC; cdr3_aa: CAWSAGTGVRNEQFF
v_call: TRBV10-3; clone_size: .; j_call: TRBJ2-3; d_call: .; cdr3_nt: TGTGCCATCAGTGAGTCGAGCGGACTAAGTACAGATACGCAGTATTTT; cdr3_aa: CAISESSGLSTDTQYF
v_call: TRBV18; clone_size: .; j_call: TRBJ2-7; d_call: TRBD2; cdr3_nt: TGTGCCAGCTCACCCGCGGGAGGGATGTCTCACGAGCAGTACTTC; cdr3_aa: CASSPAGGMSHEQYF
v_call: TRBV7-9; clone_size: .; j_call: TRBJ2-3; d_call: .; cdr3_nt: TGTGCCAGCACCGCAGGGACCACTAGCACAGATACGCAGTATTTT; cdr3_aa: CASTAGTTSTDTQYF
v_call: TRBV28; clone_size: .; j_call: TRBJ2-1; d_call: .; cdr3_nt: TGTGCCAGCAGTTTACAGGACGATGAGCAGTTCTTC; cdr3_aa: CASSLQDDEQFF
v_call: TRBV7-2; clone_size: many; j_call: TRBJ1-6; d_call: TRBD1; cdr3_nt: TGTGCCAGCAGCTTGCAGACAGGGGGGAATTCACCCCTCCACTTT; cdr3_aa: CASSLQTGGNSPLHF
v_call: TRBV12-3/TRBV12-4; clone_size: .; j_call: TRBJ2-5; d_call: .; cdr3_nt: TGTGCCAGCAGTCTAGTCTCACAGGGTTTTAAAGAGGCCCAGTACTTC; cdr3_aa: CASSLVSQGFKEAQYF
v_call: TRBV2; clone_size: medium-sized; j_call: TRBJ2-3; d_call: TRBD1; cdr3_nt: TGTGCCAGCAGTAACAGGGGGCATACGCAGTATTTT; cdr3_aa: CASSNRGHTQYF
v_call: TRBV20-1; clone_size: .; j_call: TRBJ2-5; d_call: TRBD2; cdr3_nt: TGCAGTGCTAGAGGCTTCCTAGCGGGAGGGTTCCAAGAGACCCAGTACTTC; cdr3_aa: CSARGFLAGGFQETQYF
v_call: TRBV19; clone_size: .; j_call: TRBJ1-4; d_call: TRBD1; cdr3_nt: TGTGCCAGTAGTTCCCAGGGGGCGAGAGGTGAAAAACTGTTTTTT; cdr3_aa: CASSSQGARGEKLFF
v_call: TRBV20-1; clone_size: .; j_call: TRBJ2-5; d_call: TRBD2; cdr3_nt: TGCAGTGCTATGACTAGCGGGGAGACCCAGTACTTC; cdr3_aa: CSAMTSGETQYF
v_call: TRBV6-2/TRBV6-3; clone_size: many; j_call: TRBJ2-1; d_call: .; cdr3_nt: TGTGCCAGCAGTTTCGGCTTAGCGGAGGGGGGCGATGAGCAGTTCTTC; cdr3_aa: CASSFGLAEGGDEQFF
v_call: TRBV28; clone_size: few; j_call: TRBJ2-1; d_call: TRBD2; cdr3_nt: TGTGCCAGCAGGCAACTAGCGGACTCCTACAATGAGCAGTTCTTC; cdr3_aa: CASRQLADSYNEQFF
v_call: TRBV12-5; clone_size: many; j_call: TRBJ2-7; d_call: TRBD2; cdr3_nt: TGTGCTAGTGGTCAAACTAGCGGACCCTACGAGCAGTACTTC; cdr3_aa: CASGQTSGPYEQYF
v_call: TRBV9; clone_size: .; j_call: TRBJ1-3; d_call: .; cdr3_nt: TGTGCCAGCAGTGCGGGAGGGAGCTCTGGAAACACCATATATTTT; cdr3_aa: CASSAGGSSGNTIYF
v_call: TRBV20-1; clone_size: many; j_call: TRBJ2-1; d_call: TRBD2; cdr3_nt: TGCAGTGCTAGAGATAGCGGGAGCGCGTTTCTCAATGAGCAGTTCTTC; cdr3_aa: CSARDSGSAFLNEQFF
v_call: TRBV28; clone_size: many; j_call: TRBJ2-2; d_call: .; cdr3_nt: TGTGCCAGCAGTTCGCCCGGACTGCAGAACACCGGGGAGCTGTTTTTT; cdr3_aa: CASSSPGLQNTGELFF
v_call: TRBV5-5; clone_size: many; j_call: TRBJ2-1; d_call: TRBD1; cdr3_nt: TGTGCCAGCAGCTCCGGGACAGGCGATGAGCAGTTCTTC; cdr3_aa: CASSSGTGDEQFF
v_call: TRBV29-1; clone_size: many; j_call: TRBJ2-2; d_call: TRBD2; cdr3_nt: TGCAGCGTTGCCAGCGGGAGAACGGGCACCGGGGAGCTGTTTTTT; cdr3_aa: CSVASGRTGTGELFF
v_call: TRBV9; clone_size: many; j_call: TRBJ2-3; d_call: .; cdr3_nt: TGTGCCAGCAGCGTAGTGGGGGAGCATACCTCTGATACGCAGTATTTT; cdr3_aa: CASSVVGEHTSDTQYF
v_call: TRBV30; clone_size: .; j_call: TRBJ1-2; d_call: .; cdr3_nt: TGTGCCTGGACCCTTGACGGGGACTATGGCTACACCTTC; cdr3_aa: CAWTLDGDYGYTF
v_call: TRBV6-5; clone_size: many; j_call: TRBJ1-5; d_call: TRBD1; cdr3_nt: TGTGCCAGCAGGGGGACAGGGTCAAATCAGCCCCAGCATTTT; cdr3_aa: CASRGTGSNQPQHF
v_call: TRBV7-8; clone_size: .; j_call: TRBJ2-1; d_call: .; cdr3_nt: TGTGCCAGCAGCCCTGTTGATAGTGAGCAGTTCTTC; cdr3_aa: CASSPVDSEQFF
v_call: TRBV20-1; clone_size: many; j_call: TRBJ2-7; d_call: TRBD1; cdr3_nt: TGCAGTGCGCAACCGGGACAGGGGGGGGACTACGAGCAGTACTTC; cdr3_aa: CSAQPGQGGDYEQYF
v_call: TRBV6-6; clone_size: many; j_call: TRBJ2-2; d_call: TRBD2; cdr3_nt: TGTGCCAGCAGGGCCCTCTCGCGGGAGGTCGGGGAGCTGTTTTTT; cdr3_aa: CASRALSREVGELFF
v_call: TRBV6-5; clone_size: .; j_call: TRBJ2-1; d_call: TRBD2; cdr3_nt: TGTGCCAGCAGCTACACGGGGGGGTCCCTCTACAATGAGCAGTTCTTC; cdr3_aa: CASSYTGGSLYNEQFF
v_call: TRBV20-1; clone_size: many; j_call: TRBJ2-1; d_call: TRBD2; cdr3_nt: TGCAGTGCGCCCGGGACTAGCGGGGCGCGGTCCTACAATGAGCAGTTCTTC; cdr3_aa: CSAPGTSGARSYNEQFF
v_call: TRBV20-1; clone_size: once; j_call: TRBJ2-7; d_call: .; cdr3_nt: TGCAGTGCTTTTCCCCGACAGGGAGGGGACGAGCAGTACTTC; cdr3_aa: CSAFPRQGGDEQYF
v_call: TRBV6-5; clone_size: many; j_call: TRBJ2-3; d_call: .; cdr3_nt: TGTGCCAGCAGTTTGGACCAGCAGTCCGGGACAGATACGCAGTATTTT; cdr3_aa: CASSLDQQSGTDTQYF
v_call: TRBV7-9; clone_size: many; j_call: TRBJ2-7; d_call: TRBD1; cdr3_nt: TGTGCCAGCAGCACAGGGGCCTACGAGCAGTACTTC; cdr3_aa: CASSTGAYEQYF
v_call: TRBV24-1; clone_size: many; j_call: TRBJ2-1; d_call: .; cdr3_nt: TGTGCCACCAGCGGGGACACCAGCTCCTACAATGAGCAGTTCTTC; cdr3_aa: CATSGDTSSYNEQFF
v_call: TRBV7-7; clone_size: medium-sized; j_call: TRBJ2-3; d_call: TRBD2; cdr3_nt: TGTGCTAGCAGCCCTGGGACTAGCGGTAGCACAGATACGCAGTATTTT; cdr3_aa: CASSPGTSGSTDTQYF
v_call: TRBV20-1; clone_size: many; j_call: TRBJ2-7; d_call: TRBD2; cdr3_nt: TGCAGTGCTACTAGCGGGAGTTCCTACGAGCAGTACTTC; cdr3_aa: CSATSGSSYEQYF
v_call: TRBV20-1; clone_size: once; j_call: TRBJ2-7; d_call: .; cdr3_nt: TGCAGTGCTAGTTTTCCCCTCTCCTACGAGCAGTACTTC; cdr3_aa: CSASFPLSYEQYF
v_call: TRBV7-3; clone_size: .; j_call: TRBJ2-3; d_call: .; cdr3_nt: TGTGCCAGCAGCCCCAGAATACTCAGGACAGATACGCAGTATTTT; cdr3_aa: CASSPRILRTDTQYF
v_call: TRBV20-1; clone_size: many; j_call: TRBJ2-7; d_call: TRBD1; cdr3_nt: TGCAGTGCCCAGGGACAGACTGCGGATTACGAGCAGTACTTC; cdr3_aa: CSAQGQTADYEQYF
v_call: TRBV13; clone_size: many; j_call: TRBJ2-2; d_call: .; cdr3_nt: TGTGCCAGCAGCTCAGAATTTTCCGGAACCGGGGAGCTGTTTTTT; cdr3_aa: CASSSEFSGTGELFF
v_call: TRBV19; clone_size: many; j_call: TRBJ2-1; d_call: TRBD2; cdr3_nt: TGTGCCAGTAGTATGATGCCTAGCGGGATCCTCAATGAGCAGTTCTTC; cdr3_aa: CASSMMPSGILNEQFF
v_call: TRBV9; clone_size: .; j_call: TRBJ2-3; d_call: .; cdr3_nt: TGTGCCAGCAGCTCAACTAGCCGGAATCATCCGGATACGCAGTATTTT; cdr3_aa: CASSSTSRNHPDTQYF
v_call: TRBV5-1; clone_size: many; j_call: TRBJ2-3; d_call: TRBD2; cdr3_nt: TGCGCCAGCAGCTTTAGCGGGTTCACAGATACGCAGTATTTT; cdr3_aa: CASSFSGFTDTQYF
v_call: TRBV6-1; clone_size: many; j_call: TRBJ1-2; d_call: .; cdr3_nt: TGTGCCAGCAGTGAAGCGTGGGGTTCCTATGGCTACACCTTC; cdr3_aa: CASSEAWGSYGYTF